The 8 T cell receptor beta chains presented below share a single source sample, sequenced in a study of identifying expanded T cells in peripheral blood. Some clones are missing from TCRdb's copy, which holds only in-frame ones; the method was immunoSEQ multiplex PCR. The sample shows fewer than 65,000 clones, 70% to 90% of them seen only once. The sample comprised blood. The receptor source for this set is a person aged 18-70 years in good health.

The rearrangement uses TRBV6-4 and TRBJ2-3; 7 nucleotides line up with TRBD2. Losses at the gene ends were 3 bases for V and 5 bases for J; bases not matched to a gene: 5. This CDR3 region has 14 residues. In germline, CDR1 is MRHNA, CDR2 SNTAGT. The CDR3 bases are TGTGCCAGCAGTGAAGGCGGGGGTGGAGATACGCAGTATTTT. Translated: CASSEGGGGDTQYF.

V is TRBV7-9 and J is TRBJ1-4; D not resolved. V lost 1 base and J 3 bases, leaving 3 bases between the germline ends. CDR3 length equals 13 residues. CDR1 is SEHNR and CDR2 is FQNEAQ in the germline V gene (reference sequence). CDR3 in amino acids: CASSLGPNEKLFF. As DNA, the CDR3 is TGTGCCAGCAGCTTAGGACCTAATGAAAAACTGTTTTTT.

The chain couples TRBV7-8 to TRBJ2-7; the D is unclear. The CDR3 covers 12 residues. The V and J ends lost 1 base and 6 bases respectively, with 7 bases between them. The V gene's germline CDR1 is SGHVS and CDR2 FQNEAQ. The CDR3 DNA is TGTGCCAGCAGCTTAGTCTTGGGCGAGCAGTACTTC. Amino acids: CASSLVLGEQYF.

The CDR3 loop is CASRSGTGNEQYF. In nucleotides, the CDR3 is TGTGCCAGCAGATCCGGGACAGGGAACGAGCAGTACTTC. The chain couples TRBV27 to TRBJ2-7, with TRBD1 matching over 9 bases. Looked up from germline, CDR1 is MNHEY and CDR2 is SMNVEV (reference sequence). The CDR3 totals 13 residues. Trimming removed 6 bases from V and 5 bases from J; junction bases left unmatched: 5.

This clone has just one count. A much larger clone lies a single base off, so this may be a read error. The chain couples TRBV6-4 to TRBJ2-3, with 8 bases that match TRBD2. Germline trimming cut 3 bases from V and 1 base from J; bases unmatched to any gene: 0. Germline assignment: CDR1 MRHNA and CDR2 SNTAGT. The CDR3 has 14 residues. The CDR3 sequence is CASSERGGTDTQYF. The CDR3 DNA reads as TGTGCCAGCAGTGAGCGGGGGGGCACAGATACGCAGTATTTT.

This rearrangement joins TRBV5-1 to TRBJ1-1, with D perhaps TRBD1 (5 bases). The CDR3 has 15 amino acids. Germline lookup yields CDR1 SGHRS and CDR2 YFSETQ. V was pared by 0 bases and J by 4 bases, with 13 bases between. The CDR3 DNA reads TGCGCCAGCAGCTTGGGAGCGGGGGTGGGCACTGAAGCTTTCTTT. As protein: CASSLGAGVGTEAFF.

This chain connects TRBV7-9 to TRBJ2-7; D call uncertain. Trimming cost V 2 bases and J 7 bases, with 6 bases left between them. CDR3 length: 11 residues. CDR1 SEHNR and CDR2 FQNEAQ come from the germline V gene (reference sequence). CDR3 DNA sequence: TGTGCCAGCAGCTTATACGGGGAGCAGTACTTC. This translates into CASSLYGEQYF.

The V call is TRBV19, the J call TRBJ1-5; no clear D gene. The CDR3 covers 15 residues. Trimming shortened V by 4 bases and J by 1 base, and 11 bases separated the two germline ends. The germline V gene encodes CDR1 LNHDA and CDR2 SQIVND (reference sequence). CDR3 protein: CASSRESASNQPQHF. The CDR3, as DNA: TGTGCCAGTAGTAGGGAATCGGCGAGCAATCAGCCCCAGCATTTT. Full variable domain (outside the CDR3, taken from reference TRBV19 and TRBJ1-5): DGGITQSPKYLFRKEGQNVTLSCEQNLNHDAMYWYRQDPGQGLRLIYYSQIVNDFQKGDIAEGYSVSREKKESFPLTVTSAQKNPTAFYLCASSRESASNQPQHFGDGTRLSIL.